These 7 T cell receptor beta chains originate from one sample sequenced in a study of T cell responses to AZD1222 COVID-19 vaccine. Libraries were prepared by immunoSEQ multiplex PCR; TCRdb keeps only in-frame clonotypes and omits some of them. The table records roughly 120,000 clones, 80% to 90% of them present only once. This specimen consisted of peripheral blood, obtained on day 0 of MenACWY control vaccination. All receptors derive from an adult in good health.

V is TRBV7-9 and J is TRBJ2-3, with a tentative D call TRBD2 (6 bases). CDR1 SEHNR and CDR2 FQNEAQ come from the germline V gene (reference sequence). Trimming left V 5 bases short and J 0 bases short, with 12 bases between. This CDR3 region has 15 residues. The DNA for the CDR3 is TGTGCCAGCAGCCCGGGCGGGGCCAGCACAGATACGCAGTATTTT. The encoded protein is CASSPGGASTDTQYF.

This chain's CDR3 is CASIGGNSPLHF. CDR3 bases: TGTGCCAGCATTGGGGGAAATTCACCCCTCCACTTT. This rearrangement joins TRBV6-5 to TRBJ1-6, with D tentatively TRBD1 (5 bases). This CDR3 is 12 amino acids long. The V end lost 7 bases, the J end lost 7 bases, and 8 bases lay between the germline ends. Per germline, CDR1 MNHEY and CDR2 SVGAGI.

This chain uses TRBV5-6 with TRBJ1-1; possibly TRBD1 for D (6 bases). The germline CDR1 and CDR2 sequences are SGHDT and YYEEEE. Trimming shortened V by 4 bases and J by 8 bases, and 12 bases separated the two germline ends. The CDR3 contains 12 residues. The CDR3 here is CASSRPTGEAFF. In DNA, the CDR3 is TGTGCCAGCAGCCGGCCTACAGGGGAAGCTTTCTTT. The variable domain in full, completed from reference TRBV5-6 and TRBJ1-1, reads DAGVTQSPTHLIKTRGQQVTLRCSPKSGHDTVSWYQQALGQGPQFIFQYYEEEERQRGNFPDRFSGHQFPNYSSELNVNALLLGDSALYLCASSRPTGEAFFGQGTRLTVV.

The DNA for the CDR3 is TGTGCCAGCAGTTTCCCGATGAGAAACACCATATATTTT. Translated, it gives CASSFPMRNTIYF. This chain joins TRBV28 and TRBJ1-3; D ambiguous. CDR3 length: 13 amino acids. V was cut by 3 bases and J by 5 bases, with 8 bases left in between. The V gene's germline CDR1 is MDHEN and CDR2 SYDVKM.

This clone was observed a handful of times. This rearrangement joins TRBV6-6 to TRBJ1-3, with TRBD1 matching over 7 bases. The J segment lost 4 bases and the V segment lost 6 bases, leaving 12 bases of the junction unmatched. Germline V gives CDR1 MNHNY, CDR2 SVGAGI (reference sequence). The CDR3 runs to 16 residues. CDR3 nucleotide sequence: TGTGCCAGCAGGGGGGGGATGACAGGGTCCGGAAACACCATATATTTT. This codes for CASRGGMTGSGNTIYF.

The chain links TRBV10-3 to TRBJ2-2; 7 bases match TRBD1. The CDR3 is 14 amino acids. The germline CDR1 and CDR2 sequences are ENHRY and SYGVKD. Trimming removed 3 bases from V and 6 bases from J; junction bases left unmatched: 4. CDR3 nucleotide sequence: TGTGCCATCAGTGACCCGACAGGGTCCGGGGAGCTGTTTTTT. It yields the protein CAISDPTGSGELFF.

In DNA form, the CDR3 reads TGCAGCGTTGAAGCCCCAATGGGACTAGCGGGGATGTACGAGCAGTACTTC. Its translation: CSVEAPMGLAGMYEQYF. The rearrangement links TRBV29-1 to TRBJ2-7, with TRBD2 matching 13 bases. V shed 1 base, J shed 4 bases, and the junction held 10 bases outside the gene matches. This CDR3 region has 17 residues. Germline V gene lookup returns CDR1 SQVTM and CDR2 ANQGSEA.